This T cell receptor (beta chain) comes out of a study of T cells expressing NK-cell markers (dated by TCRdb to the early 2020s). Study-wide context: Eight donors provided sorted CD3+CD56+NKG2C+, CD3+CD56+NKG2C- and CD3+CD56-NKG2C+ T-cell subsets, whose TCR beta-chain repertoires were profiled. Among the eight sequenced donors, seven were HCMV-seropositive and one was HCMV-seronegative. The study sequenced eight donors, all healthy volunteers chosen at random: three men and five women. Sequencing of the libraries produced 2 x 150 bp reads on Illumina HiSeq 2000/2500, MiSeq or NextSeq. Paper-wide results and their limitations: Those dominant clonotypes were again the most abundant among CD3+CD56-NKG2C+ cells in several donors, at about 28.3-60.1%. In five to seven donors, the dominant CD3+CD56+NKG2C+ clonotypes were among the top 10 CD8+ clonotypes and accounted for about 1.0-7.0% of CD8+ T cells. It remained unclear whether the expanded NKG2C-expressing T cell clones were specific for HCMV antigens.

Reading the germline V gene gives CDR1 SGHTA and CDR2 FQGNSA. There are 15 amino acids in the CDR3, from cysteine to phenylalanine inclusive. The entry carries no DNA sequence. Sequenced on an Illumina HiSeq 2000. TCR beta cDNA libraries were made by 5'RACE template switching that added a universal primer site and unique molecular identifiers. cDNA synthesis was primed from the TCR beta constant segment and was followed by two successive PCR amplification steps. On the study's bioinformatics: MIGEC was used to demultiplex reads and group the reads by UMI, and MiTCR was used to assemble and quantify clonotypes. To remove erroneous sequences, TCR cDNA sequences were retained only when supported by two or more reads. The tcR package was used for downstream repertoire analysis, and clonotypes were matched between fractions using CDR3 nucleotide sequence together with V segment. VDJmatch was used to annotate antigen specificity against VDJdb, with one amino acid substitution in CDR3 allowed. TCRdb reprocessed the reads into one record per CDR3 protein sequence, lacking DNA. The V and J calls reflect TCRdb's pipeline rather than the authors' work. This sample's table carries 300,000 to 450,000 distinct CDR3 sequences. 5.2% of the sample goes to the ten largest clones.

As to this clonotype: Its antigen has not been determined.

HCMV-specific IgG was detected in serum with a commercial ELISA kit to determine HCMV serostatus. Ficoll density gradient centrifugation was used to isolate peripheral blood mononuclear cells from blood. Source material: blood T cells: a sorted CD56 or NKG2C T cell subset, CD4+ or CD8+ T cells, or bulk PBMC T cells (not recorded which). The rearranged chain carries TRBV7-2 and TRBJ2-5; TCRdb selects TRBD1, and the lack of DNA leaves this call unchecked. The source is a man aged 18-70 years in good health. CDR3 region: CASSLGGASQETQYF.